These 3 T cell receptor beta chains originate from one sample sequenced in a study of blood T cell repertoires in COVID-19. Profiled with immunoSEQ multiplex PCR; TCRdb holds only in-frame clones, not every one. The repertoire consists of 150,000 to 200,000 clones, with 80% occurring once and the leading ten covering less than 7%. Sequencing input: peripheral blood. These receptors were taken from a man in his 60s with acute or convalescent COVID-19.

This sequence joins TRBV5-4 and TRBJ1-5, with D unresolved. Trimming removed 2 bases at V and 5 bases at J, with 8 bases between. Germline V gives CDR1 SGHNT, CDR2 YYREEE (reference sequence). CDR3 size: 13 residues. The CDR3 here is CASSLSPDQPQHF. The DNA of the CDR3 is TGTGCCAGCAGCTTAAGCCCGGATCAGCCCCAGCATTTT.

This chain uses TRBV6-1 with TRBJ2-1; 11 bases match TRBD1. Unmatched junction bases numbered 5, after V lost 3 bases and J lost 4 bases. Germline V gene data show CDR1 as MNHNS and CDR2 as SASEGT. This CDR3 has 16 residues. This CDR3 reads CASSDTGTGGYNEQFF. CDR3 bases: TGTGCCAGCAGTGACACCGGGACAGGGGGGTACAATGAGCAGTTCTTC.

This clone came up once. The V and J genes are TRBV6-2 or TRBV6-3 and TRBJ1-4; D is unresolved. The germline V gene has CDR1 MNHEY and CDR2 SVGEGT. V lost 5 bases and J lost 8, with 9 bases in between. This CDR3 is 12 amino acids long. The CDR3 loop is CASSDVEEKLFF. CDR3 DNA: TGTGCCAGCAGTGATGTAGAGGAAAAACTGTTTTTT.